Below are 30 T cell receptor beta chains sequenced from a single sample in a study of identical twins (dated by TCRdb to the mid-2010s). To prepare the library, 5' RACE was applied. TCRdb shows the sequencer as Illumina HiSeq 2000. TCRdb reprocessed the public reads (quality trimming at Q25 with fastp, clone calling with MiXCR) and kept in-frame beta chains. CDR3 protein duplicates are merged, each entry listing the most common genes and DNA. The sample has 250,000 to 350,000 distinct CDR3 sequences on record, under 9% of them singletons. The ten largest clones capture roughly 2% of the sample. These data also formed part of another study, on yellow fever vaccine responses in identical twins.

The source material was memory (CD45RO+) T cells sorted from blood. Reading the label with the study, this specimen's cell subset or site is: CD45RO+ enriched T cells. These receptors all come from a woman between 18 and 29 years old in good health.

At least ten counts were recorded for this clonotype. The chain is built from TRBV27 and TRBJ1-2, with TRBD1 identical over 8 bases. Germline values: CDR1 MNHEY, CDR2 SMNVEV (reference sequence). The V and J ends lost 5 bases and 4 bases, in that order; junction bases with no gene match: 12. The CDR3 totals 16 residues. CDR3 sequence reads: CASSTTKQGGSYGYTF. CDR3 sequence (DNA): TGTGCCAGCAGTACAACTAAACAGGGGGGAAGCTATGGCTACACCTTC.

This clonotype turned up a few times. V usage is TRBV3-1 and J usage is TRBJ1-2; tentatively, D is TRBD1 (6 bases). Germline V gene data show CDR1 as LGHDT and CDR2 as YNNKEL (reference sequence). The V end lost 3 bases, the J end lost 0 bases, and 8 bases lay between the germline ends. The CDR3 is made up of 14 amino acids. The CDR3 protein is CASSHGQPNYGYTF. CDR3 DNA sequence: TGTGCCAGCAGCCATGGACAGCCTAACTATGGCTACACCTTC.

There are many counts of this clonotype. The CDR3 DNA reads as TGCAGTGCTAGGGCTAGCGGGGGGCTTTACTCCTACAATGAGCAGTTCTTC. Translated: CSARASGGLYSYNEQFF. J is TRBJ2-1 and V is TRBV20-1; 11 bases fit TRBD2. The CDR3 has 17 amino acids. V shed 3 bases and J 0 bases; nucleotides not matched to a gene: 7. Germline V lookup: CDR1 DFQATT, CDR2 SNEGSKA (reference sequence).

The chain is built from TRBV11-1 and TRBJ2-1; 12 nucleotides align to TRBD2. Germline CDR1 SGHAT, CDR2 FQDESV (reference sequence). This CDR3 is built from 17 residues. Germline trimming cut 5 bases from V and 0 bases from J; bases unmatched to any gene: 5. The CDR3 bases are TGTGCCAGCAGCCTCACGACTAGCGGGGGCTCCTACAATGAGCAGTTCTTC. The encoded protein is CASSLTTSGGSYNEQFF.

The CDR3 sequence is CASSYSRSNTEAFF. As DNA, the CDR3 is TGTGCCAGCAGTTACTCGCGATCGAACACTGAAGCTTTCTTT. V gene TRBV6-5 combines with J gene TRBJ1-1; D is undetermined. V gave up 0 bases and J gave up 1 base, with 6 bases separating them. Germline V gives CDR1 MNHEY, CDR2 SVGAGI. This CDR3 contains 14 residues.

CDR3 region: CASSDAAGGNNEQFF. Here the CDR3 DNA reads TGTGCCAGCAGTGATGCGGCGGGAGGAAACAATGAGCAGTTCTTC. The chain combines TRBV6-4 with TRBJ2-1, with TRBD2 matching over 8 bases. With V trimmed by 3 bases and J by 5 bases, 6 bases remained unmatched. Germline V gene lookup returns CDR1 MRHNA and CDR2 SNTAGT. There are 15 residues in the CDR3.

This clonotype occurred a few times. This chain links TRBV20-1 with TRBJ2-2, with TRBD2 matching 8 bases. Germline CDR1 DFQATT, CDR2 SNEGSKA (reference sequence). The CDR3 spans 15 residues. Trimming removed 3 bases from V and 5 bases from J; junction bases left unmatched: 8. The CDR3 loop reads CSASPPGGVTGELFF. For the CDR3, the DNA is TGCAGTGCTAGTCCCCCGGGAGGGGTGACCGGGGAGCTGTTTTTT.

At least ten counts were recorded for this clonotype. The CDR3 nucleotides read TGCAGTGCTAGAGTCGAGGCCTACTATGGCTACACCTTC. This translates into CSARVEAYYGYTF. The chain links TRBV20-1 to TRBJ1-2; D gene uncertain. Trimming removed 1 base at V and 3 bases at J, with 9 bases between. CDR3 length: 13 amino acids. Germline CDR1 is DFQATT and CDR2 is SNEGSKA (reference sequence).

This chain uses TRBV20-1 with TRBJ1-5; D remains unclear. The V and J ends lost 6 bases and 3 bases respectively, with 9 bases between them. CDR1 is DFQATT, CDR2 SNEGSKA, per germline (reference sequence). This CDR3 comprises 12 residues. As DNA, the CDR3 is TGCAGTGCCATTGACACCAATCAGCCCCAGCATTTT. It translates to CSAIDTNQPQHF.

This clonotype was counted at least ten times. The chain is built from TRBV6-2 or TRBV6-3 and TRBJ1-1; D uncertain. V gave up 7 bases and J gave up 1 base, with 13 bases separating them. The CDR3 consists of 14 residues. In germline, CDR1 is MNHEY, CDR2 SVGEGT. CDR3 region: CASTGQEKNTEAFF. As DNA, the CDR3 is TGTGCCAGCACGGGCCAGGAGAAGAACACTGAAGCTTTCTTT.

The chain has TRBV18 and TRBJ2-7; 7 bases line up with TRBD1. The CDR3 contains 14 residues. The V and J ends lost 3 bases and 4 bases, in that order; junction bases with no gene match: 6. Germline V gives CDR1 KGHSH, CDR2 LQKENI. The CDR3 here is CASSPTGQGYEQYF. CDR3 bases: TGTGCCAGCTCACCGACAGGGCAAGGGTACGAGCAGTACTTC.

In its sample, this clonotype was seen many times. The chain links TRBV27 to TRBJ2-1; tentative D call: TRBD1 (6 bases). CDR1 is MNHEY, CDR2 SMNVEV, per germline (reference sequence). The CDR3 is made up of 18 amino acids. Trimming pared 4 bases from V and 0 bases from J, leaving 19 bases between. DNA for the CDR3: TGTGCCAGCAGTTCGACAGGCTTGGGACCTATCTCCTACAATGAGCAGTTCTTC. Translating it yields CASSSTGLGPISYNEQFF.

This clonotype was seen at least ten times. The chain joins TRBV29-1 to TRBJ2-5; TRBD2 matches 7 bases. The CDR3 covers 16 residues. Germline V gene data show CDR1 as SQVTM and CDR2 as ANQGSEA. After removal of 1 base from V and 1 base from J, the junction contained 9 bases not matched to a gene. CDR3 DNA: TGCAGCGTTGAAGGCGCGGCTAGCGGAGCCCAAGAGACCCAGTACTTC. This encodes CSVEGAASGAQETQYF.

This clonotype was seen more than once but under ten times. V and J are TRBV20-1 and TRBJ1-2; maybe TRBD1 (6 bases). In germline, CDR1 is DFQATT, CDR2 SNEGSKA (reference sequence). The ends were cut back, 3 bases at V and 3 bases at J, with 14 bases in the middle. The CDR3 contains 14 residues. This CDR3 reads CSARGAGEDYGYTF. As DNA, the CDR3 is TGCAGTGCTAGGGGGGCCGGAGAGGACTATGGCTACACCTTC.

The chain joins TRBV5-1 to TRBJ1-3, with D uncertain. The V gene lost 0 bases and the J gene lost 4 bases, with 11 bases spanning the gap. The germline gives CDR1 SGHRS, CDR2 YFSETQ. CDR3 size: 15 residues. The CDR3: CASSLASGSGNTIYF. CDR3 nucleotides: TGCGCCAGCAGCTTGGCGAGTGGTTCAGGAAACACCATATATTTT.

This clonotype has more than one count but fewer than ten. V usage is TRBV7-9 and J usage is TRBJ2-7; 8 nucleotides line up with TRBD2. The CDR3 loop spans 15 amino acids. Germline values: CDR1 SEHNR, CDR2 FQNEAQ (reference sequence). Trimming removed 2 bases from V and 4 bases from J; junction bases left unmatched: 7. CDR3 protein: CASSLTPAGAYEQYF. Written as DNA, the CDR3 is TGTGCCAGCAGCTTAACGCCAGCGGGAGCGTACGAGCAGTACTTC.

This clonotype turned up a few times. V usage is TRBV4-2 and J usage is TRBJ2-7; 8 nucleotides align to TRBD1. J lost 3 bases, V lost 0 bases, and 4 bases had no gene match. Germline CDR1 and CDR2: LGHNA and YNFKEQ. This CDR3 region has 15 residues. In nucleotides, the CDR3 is TGTGCCAGCAGCCAAGACAGGACAGGGATCTACGAGCAGTACGTC. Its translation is CASSQDRTGIYEQYV.

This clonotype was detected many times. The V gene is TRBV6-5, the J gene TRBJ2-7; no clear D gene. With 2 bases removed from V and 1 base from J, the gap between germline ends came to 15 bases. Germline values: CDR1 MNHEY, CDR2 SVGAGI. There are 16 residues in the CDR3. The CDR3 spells CASSYGVGSPSYEQYF. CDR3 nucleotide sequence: TGTGCCAGCAGTTACGGGGTAGGGTCTCCATCCTACGAGCAGTACTTC.

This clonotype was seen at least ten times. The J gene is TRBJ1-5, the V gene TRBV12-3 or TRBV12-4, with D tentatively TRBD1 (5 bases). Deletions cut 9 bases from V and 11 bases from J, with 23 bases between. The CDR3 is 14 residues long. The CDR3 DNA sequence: TGTGCCAGTTGGGGTGGGGGACGGAGCCAGGCCCAGCATTTT. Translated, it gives CASWGGGRSQAQHF.

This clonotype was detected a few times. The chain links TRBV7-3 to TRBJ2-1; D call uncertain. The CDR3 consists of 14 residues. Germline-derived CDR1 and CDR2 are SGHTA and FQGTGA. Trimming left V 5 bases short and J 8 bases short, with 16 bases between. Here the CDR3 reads CASSPQGRVDEQFF. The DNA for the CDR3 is TGTGCCAGCAGCCCACAAGGACGTGTCGATGAGCAGTTCTTC.

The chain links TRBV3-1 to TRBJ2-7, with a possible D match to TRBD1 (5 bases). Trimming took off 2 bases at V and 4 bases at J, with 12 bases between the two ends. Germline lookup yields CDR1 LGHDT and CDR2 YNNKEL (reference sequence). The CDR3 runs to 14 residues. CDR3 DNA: TGTGCCAGCAGCCAAAGGGGCTTTGTTTACGAGCAGTACTTC. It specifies CASSQRGFVYEQYF.

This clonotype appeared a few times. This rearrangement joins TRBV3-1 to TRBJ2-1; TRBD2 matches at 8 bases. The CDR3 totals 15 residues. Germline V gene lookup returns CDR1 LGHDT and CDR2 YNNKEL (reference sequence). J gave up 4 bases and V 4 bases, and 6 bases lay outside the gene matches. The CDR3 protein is CASSPWASGYNEQFF. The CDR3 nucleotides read TGTGCCAGCAGCCCATGGGCTAGCGGGTACAATGAGCAGTTCTTC.

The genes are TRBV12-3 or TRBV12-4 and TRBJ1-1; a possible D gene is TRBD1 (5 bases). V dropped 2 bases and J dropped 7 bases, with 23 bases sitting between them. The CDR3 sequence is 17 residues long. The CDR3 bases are TGTGCCAGCAGTTTAAAGGGGAGGGGAGTGGGGCAGGTTGAAGCTTTCTTT. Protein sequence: CASSLKGRGVGQVEAFF.

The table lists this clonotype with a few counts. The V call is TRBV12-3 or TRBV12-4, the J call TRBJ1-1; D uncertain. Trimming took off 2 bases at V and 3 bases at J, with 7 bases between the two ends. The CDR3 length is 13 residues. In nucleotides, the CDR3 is TGTGCCAGCAGTTTAAGGGTGGACACTGAAGCTTTCTTT. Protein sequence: CASSLRVDTEAFF.

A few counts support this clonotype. The CDR3, as DNA: TGTGCCAGCAGCCAAGTAGGGGCCCGGGAGACCCAGTACTTC. Amino acids: CASSQVGARETQYF. The chain links TRBV3-1 to TRBJ2-5, with D tentatively TRBD1 (5 bases). Trimming removed 1 base from V and 5 bases from J, with 11 bases in between. Germline CDR1 and CDR2: LGHDT and YNNKEL (reference sequence). The CDR3 length is 14 residues.

The CDR3 here is CASSLTSGQETQYF. The CDR3 nucleotides read TGTGCCAGCAGTTTGACTAGCGGGCAAGAGACCCAGTACTTC. V is TRBV9 and J is TRBJ2-5, with 10 positions matching TRBD2. V gave up 5 bases and J gave up 2 bases; unmatched junction bases: 3. Per the germline V gene, CDR1 is SGDLS and CDR2 is YYNGEE. CDR3 size: 14 residues.

CDR3: CASSYSLAGGPSTDTQYF. CDR3 in DNA: TGTGCCAGCAGTTACTCACTAGCGGGGGGTCCTAGCACAGATACGCAGTATTTT. This chain links TRBV6-2 or TRBV6-3 with TRBJ2-3, with 12 bases aligning to TRBD2. The V segment lost 0 bases and the J segment 0 bases; nucleotides outside the gene matches: 4. This CDR3 spans 18 amino acids. Looked up from germline, CDR1 is MNHEY and CDR2 is SVGEGT.

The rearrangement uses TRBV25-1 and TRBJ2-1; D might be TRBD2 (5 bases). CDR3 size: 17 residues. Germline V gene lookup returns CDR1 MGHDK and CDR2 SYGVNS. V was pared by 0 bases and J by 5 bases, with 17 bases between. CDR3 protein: CASSEYGSGKRDNEQFF. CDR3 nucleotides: TGTGCCAGCAGTGAATATGGGTCCGGGAAAAGAGACAATGAGCAGTTCTTC. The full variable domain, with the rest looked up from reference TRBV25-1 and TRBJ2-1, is EADIYQTPRYLVIGTGKKITLECSQTMGHDKMYWYQQDPGMELHLIHYSYGVNSTEKGDLSSESTVSRIRTEHFPLTLESARPSHTSQYLCASSEYGSGKRDNEQFFGPGTRLTVL.

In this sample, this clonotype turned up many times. CDR3 sequence (DNA): TGTGCCAGCAGTTTGGCGAGCGGGAGAGATACGCAGTATTTT. Protein sequence: CASSLASGRDTQYF. V usage is TRBV12-3 or TRBV12-4 and J usage is TRBJ2-3, with 8 bases matching TRBD2. The CDR3 runs to 14 residues. V dropped 3 bases and J dropped 5; count of bases not matched to a gene: 4.

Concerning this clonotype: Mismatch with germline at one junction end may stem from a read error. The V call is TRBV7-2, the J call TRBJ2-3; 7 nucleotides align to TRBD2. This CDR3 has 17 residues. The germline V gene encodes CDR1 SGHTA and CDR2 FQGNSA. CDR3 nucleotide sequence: TGTGCCAGCAGCTTATCAGAGGTGGGAGGGCGCACAGATACGCATTATTTT. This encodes CASSLSEVGGRTDTHYF.